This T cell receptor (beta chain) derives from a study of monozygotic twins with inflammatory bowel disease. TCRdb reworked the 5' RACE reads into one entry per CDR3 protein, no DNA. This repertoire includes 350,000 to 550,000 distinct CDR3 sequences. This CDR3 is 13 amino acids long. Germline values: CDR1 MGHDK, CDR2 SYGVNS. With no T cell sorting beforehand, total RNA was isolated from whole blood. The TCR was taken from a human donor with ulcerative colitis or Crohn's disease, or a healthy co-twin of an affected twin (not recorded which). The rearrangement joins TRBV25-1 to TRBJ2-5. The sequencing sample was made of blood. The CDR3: CASSESSLETQYF.